This section outlines one T cell receptor beta chain sequence together with its context. Germline CDR1 is SGDLS and CDR2 is YYNGEE. Trimming cost V 4 bases and J 8 bases; bases outside gene matches: 14. The CDR3 consists of 15 residues. The entry originates in a study of blood T cell repertoires in COVID-19. For the study at large: Acute-phase and convalescent COVID-19 samples originated in the United States, Italy and Spain. T cells, B-cell-depleted T cells, or PBMCs provided the cDNA or gDNA that served as material.

As originally analysed: Nucleated cell counts were estimated from reference gene primer amplification. Assay: immunoSEQ multiplex PCR; the TCRdb copy retains only in-frame clones and omits some. V and J calls and clone size come straight from that table; D and trimming were deduced from the DNA. The sample records around 150,000 clones, more than 80% being singletons. This TCR was recovered from an older man with acute or convalescent COVID-19. Sequencing used peripheral blood. V usage is TRBV9 and J usage is TRBJ1-2; 7 bases are shared with TRBD1. The CDR3 loop is CASSPNWGTGEGYTF. CDR3 sequence (DNA): TGTGCCAGCAGCCCAAATTGGGGAACAGGGGAAGGCTACACCTTC.